A single sample is the source of the 20 T cell receptor beta chains below, sequenced in a study of blood T cell repertoires in COVID-19. Using immunoSEQ multiplex PCR, the repertoire was profiled, and TCRdb retains in-frame clones only, with some absent. The table has 250,000 to 300,000 clones, 88% seen once; the top ten hold 1%. The specimen was PBMCs or T cells enriched from blood (not recorded which). All receptors come from a woman in her 30s who had recovered from COVID-19.

The chain recombines TRBV7-2 with TRBJ1-1; TRBD1 might be the D (6 bases). The CDR3 runs 17 residues. The germline V gene encodes CDR1 SGHTA and CDR2 FQGNSA. The germline V and J ends were trimmed by 2 bases and 0 bases, with 16 bases remaining between them. CDR3 in DNA: TGTGCCAGCAGCTTAATGGGGGCGGGGGTCCTGAACACTGAAGCTTTCTTT. This translates into CASSLMGAGVLNTEAFF.

The chain has TRBV7-6 and TRBJ1-4; D remains unclear. Germline V gene lookup returns CDR1 SGHVS and CDR2 FNYEAQ. Trimming stripped 2 bases from V and 7 bases from J, with 14 bases between. CDR3 size: 15 residues. CDR3 sequence: CASSLYAGSSEKLFF. Here the CDR3 DNA reads TGTGCCAGCAGCTTATACGCCGGGTCAAGTGAAAAACTGTTTTTT.

The chain couples TRBV5-1 to TRBJ2-5; the D gene is possibly TRBD2 (6 bases). The V end was cut by 0 bases, the J end by 6 bases, with 12 bases between. Germline V CDR1 and CDR2: SGHRS, YFSETQ. This CDR3 is 14 amino acids long. CDR3 DNA sequence: TGCGCCAGCAGCTTGGAGGGACTCCGAAAGACCCAGTACTTC. Protein: CASSLEGLRKTQYF.

V usage is TRBV12-3 or TRBV12-4 and J usage is TRBJ2-7, with D unresolved. The CDR3 covers 11 residues. The V end lost 2 bases, the J end lost 3 bases, and 2 bases lay between the germline ends. In DNA form, the CDR3 reads TGTGCCAGCAGTTTACTCTACGAGCAGTACTTC. This gives the protein CASSLLYEQYF.

The rearrangement uses TRBV27 and TRBJ1-6; TRBD1 is a possible D gene (5 bases). Per germline, CDR1 MNHEY and CDR2 SMNVEV (reference sequence). V was pared by 3 bases and J by 14 bases, with 14 bases between. CDR3 length: 13 amino acids. The CDR3 region has the DNA TGTGCCAGCAGTTTCGGAGGGGTTCGGGCCCTCCACTTT. Translating it yields CASSFGGVRALHF.

The chain joins TRBV7-3 to TRBJ1-3; the D is unclear. The germline V gene encodes CDR1 SGHTA and CDR2 FQGTGA. V lost 6 bases and J 0 bases, leaving 6 bases between the germline ends. This CDR3 has 13 residues. The CDR3 sequence: CASSRTSGNTIYF. The DNA for the CDR3 is TGTGCCAGCAGTAGAACCTCTGGAAACACCATATATTTT.

The chain carries TRBV30 and TRBJ2-7; D remains ambiguous. Trimming pared 0 bases from V and 3 bases from J, leaving 18 bases between. CDR1 GTSNPN and CDR2 SVGIG come from the germline V gene (reference sequence). The CDR3 sequence is 16 residues long. The CDR3 DNA follows: TGTGCCTGGAGTGTACCCCCCCGGGTATTCCTCTACGAGCAGTACTTC. As protein: CAWSVPPRVFLYEQYF.

This chain links TRBV7-8 with TRBJ1-1; weak D call: TRBD1 (6 bases). CDR1 and CDR2 from the germline V gene are SGHVS and FQNEAQ. The CDR3 totals 16 residues. Trimming stripped 6 bases from V and 1 base from J, with 18 bases between. CDR3 residues: CASSNRGAGANTEAFF. The CDR3 DNA reads TGTGCCAGCAGTAATCGAGGGGCAGGGGCGAACACTGAAGCTTTCTTT.

The genes are TRBV6-7 and TRBJ1-5, with 8 bases lining up with TRBD1. TRBV6-7 is an ORF; its function is uncertain. The V gene end was trimmed by 6 bases and the J gene end by 6 bases; junction bases not matched to a gene: 16. CDR3 size: 17 residues. The CDR3 DNA follows: TGTGCCAGCAGACACACCAAAAGGACAGGGTTTTTTCAGCCCCAGCATTTT. It codes for CASRHTKRTGFFQPQHF.

The gene calls are TRBV10-1 and TRBJ2-1; 7 bases are a match to TRBD2. There are 16 residues in the CDR3. Germline CDR1 WNHNN, CDR2 SYGVQD (reference sequence). The junction had 8 bases not matched to a gene; V was cut back by 2 bases and J by 4 bases. As DNA, the CDR3 is TGCGCCAGCAGTGAGAAACTAGCGACACCTTACAATGAGCAGTTCTTC. This translates into CASSEKLATPYNEQFF.

The gene calls are TRBV5-1 and TRBJ1-2; D not resolved. Germline V gives CDR1 SGHRS, CDR2 YFSETQ. V lost 2 bases and J 1 base, leaving 6 bases between the germline ends. The CDR3 loop spans 13 amino acids. The DNA for the CDR3 is TGCGCCAGCAGCTTAGAGGATAACTATGGCTACACCTTC. It is translated as CASSLEDNYGYTF.

This clone appeared a single time. The chain joins TRBV30 to TRBJ1-1, with D unresolved. Trimming removed 6 bases from V and 1 base from J, with 9 bases in between. Germline V lookup: CDR1 GTSNPN, CDR2 SVGIG (reference sequence). This CDR3 spans 12 amino acids. The CDR3 is CACYSRNTEAFF. In nucleotides, the CDR3 is TGTGCCTGCTACAGCCGGAACACTGAAGCTTTCTTT.

V gene TRBV27 combines with J gene TRBJ2-7; the match to TRBD2 covers 12 bases. The V and J ends lost 4 bases and 2 bases, in that order; junction bases with no gene match: 6. Per the germline V gene, CDR1 is MNHEY and CDR2 is SMNVEV (reference sequence). CDR3 length equals 16 residues. CDR3 DNA sequence: TGTGCCAGCAGTTCCCTCAGACTAGCGGGGGCCTACGAGCAGTACTTC. The encoded protein is CASSSLRLAGAYEQYF.

For the CDR3, the DNA is TGTGCCAGCAGCTTAGGACAGGGGTATGGAAACACCATATATTTT. Translated: CASSLGQGYGNTIYF. This rearrangement joins TRBV7-2 to TRBJ1-3; 8 bases map to TRBD1. Germline assignment: CDR1 SGHTA and CDR2 FQGNSA. J gave up 3 bases and V 1 base, and 2 bases lay outside the gene matches. The CDR3 loop spans 15 amino acids.

The chain employs TRBV4-1 and TRBJ2-6; D unclear. The CDR3 extends over 15 amino acids. CDR1 and CDR2 from the germline V gene are MGHRA and YSYEKL. Trimming cost V 1 base and J 0 bases, with 4 bases left between them. The CDR3 loop is CASSQAYSGANVLTF. The CDR3 DNA reads TGCGCCAGCAGCCAAGCTTACTCTGGGGCCAACGTCCTGACTTTC.

The chain recombines TRBV12-3 or TRBV12-4 with TRBJ2-7, with TRBD2 identical over 8 bases. This CDR3 is 13 amino acids long. V shed 5 bases, J shed 2 bases, and the junction held 2 bases outside the gene matches. CDR3 nucleotides: TGTGCCAGCAGTACGGGACTAGCCTACGAGCAGTACTTC. This translates into CASSTGLAYEQYF.

V is TRBV9 and J is TRBJ2-2, with 10 positions matching TRBD2. Germline lookup yields CDR1 SGDLS and CDR2 YYNGEE. The CDR3 contains 16 residues. V lost 1 base to trimming and J lost 0 bases; unmatched junction nucleotides: 0. CDR3 sequence: CASSVTSGANTGELFF. CDR3 in DNA: TGTGCCAGCAGCGTAACTAGCGGGGCGAACACCGGGGAGCTGTTTTTT.

In its sample, this clone was seen once. The chain combines TRBV4-2 with TRBJ1-3; 7 positions match TRBD1. The CDR3 length is 16 residues. J lost 0 bases, V lost 2 bases, and 4 bases had no gene match. CDR1 is LGHNA and CDR2 is YNFKEQ in the germline V gene. The CDR3 DNA reads TGTGCCAGCAGCCAACTACAGGGGAGCTCTGGAAACACCATATATTTT. Protein: CASSQLQGSSGNTIYF.

The CDR3 protein is CASSEQPGQGVRELFF. The CDR3 bases are TGTGCCAGCAGTGAACAACCCGGACAGGGGGTCAGGGAGCTGTTTTTT. The chain combines TRBV25-1 with TRBJ2-2; 10 nucleotides agree with TRBD1. V was pared by 2 bases and J by 9 bases, with 9 bases of the junction left unmatched. The germline V gene has CDR1 MGHDK and CDR2 SYGVNS. The CDR3 runs to 16 residues.

The CDR3 DNA reads as TGTGCCAGCAGCCACCCAGGGGTTTCGGATGGAAACACCATATATTTT. This encodes CASSHPGVSDGNTIYF. The rearrangement joins TRBV4-2 to TRBJ1-3, with TRBD1 as a possible D gene (6 bases). The CDR3 extends over 16 amino acids. Trimming removed 3 bases at V and 3 bases at J, with 15 bases between. CDR1 and CDR2 from the germline V gene are LGHNA and YNFKEQ.